The next 9 T cell receptor beta chains were all read from a single sample in a study of cytomegalovirus exposure and HLA in healthy donors. The protocol was immunoSEQ multiplex PCR, while the TCRdb copy is restricted to in-frame clones and leaves out a portion. This sample has some 120,000 clones, with approximately 91% found just once. Material: PBMCs. These receptors were obtained from a man aged 25-45 years in good health and CMV-seronegative.

In its sample, this clone was seen once. This chain uses TRBV10-3 with TRBJ1-1; D is possibly TRBD1 (6 bases). Trimming cost V 4 bases and J 10 bases, with 10 bases left between them. The CDR3 has 11 amino acids. The germline gives CDR1 ENHRY, CDR2 SYGVKD. The CDR3 is CAISGRDTAFF. CDR3 bases: TGTGCCATCAGTGGCCGGGACACAGCTTTCTTT.

CDR3 residues: CASSVAVSGPYEQYF. The CDR3 region has the DNA TGTGCCAGCAGCGTAGCGGTTAGCGGCCCTTACGAGCAGTACTTC. This sequence joins TRBV9 and TRBJ2-7, with D maybe TRBD2 (6 bases). Trimming removed 0 bases from V and 4 bases from J, with 14 bases in between. CDR3 size: 15 residues. Germline assignment: CDR1 SGDLS and CDR2 YYNGEE.

The rearrangement joins TRBV6-1 to TRBJ2-2, with D maybe TRBD2 (6 bases). V lost 4 bases to trimming and J lost 2 bases, with 8 bases between them. From germline, CDR1 is MNHNS and CDR2 SASEGT. This CDR3 spans 14 amino acids. CDR3 sequence (DNA): TGTGCCAGCAGTGTAGGGACTAACACCGGGGAGCTGTTTTTT. Translation gives CASSVGTNTGELFF.

This chain links TRBV15 with TRBJ2-7; tentatively, D is TRBD2 (6 bases). CDR3 size: 17 residues. Germline V gives CDR1 LNHNV, CDR2 YYDKDF (reference sequence). V gave up 4 bases and J gave up 2 bases, with 21 bases separating them. CDR3 in DNA: TGTGCCACCAGCAATACGGAAACGGGACTGCCTCCCTACGAGCAGTACTTC. Its protein product is CATSNTETGLPPYEQYF. The whole variable domain, filled in from reference TRBV15 and TRBJ2-7, reads DAMVIQNPRYQVTQFGKPVTLSCSQTLNHNVMYWYQQKSSQAPKLLFHYYDKDFNNEADTPDNFQSRRPNTSFCFLDIRSPGLGDTAMYLCATSNTETGLPPYEQYFGPGTRLTVT.

The CDR3 spells CASSLDPAAGNEQFF. CDR3 DNA: TGCGCCAGCAGCCTGGACCCGGCGGCGGGCAATGAGCAGTTCTTC. This rearrangement joins TRBV5-1 to TRBJ2-1; tentatively, D is TRBD2 (5 bases). Germline-derived CDR1 and CDR2 are SGHRS and YFSETQ. V was cut by 4 bases and J by 6 bases, with 17 bases left in between. This CDR3 is built from 15 residues.

The chain uses TRBV6-6 and TRBJ2-5; 7 positions agree with TRBD2. From germline, CDR1 is MNHNY and CDR2 SVGAGI (reference sequence). This CDR3 has 12 amino acids. Losses at the gene ends were 6 bases for V and 7 bases for J; bases not matched to a gene: 5. CDR3 DNA: TGTGCCAGCAGAACGGGGGAGGGGACCCAGTACTTC. It encodes CASRTGEGTQYF.

This clone appeared once. This chain joins TRBV19 and TRBJ2-7, with TRBD1 matching over 11 bases. Germline lookup yields CDR1 LNHDA and CDR2 SQIVND (reference sequence). This CDR3 region has 16 residues. J gave up 3 bases and V 5 bases, and 9 bases lay outside the gene matches. Written as DNA, the CDR3 is TGTGCCAGTAGTTCCCTCCGGGACAGGGGGGGCTACGAGCAGTACTTC. This gives the protein CASSSLRDRGGYEQYF.

V and J are TRBV5-6 and TRBJ1-6; 8 bases align to TRBD1. The CDR3 is 14 amino acids. After removal of 4 bases from V and 8 bases from J, the junction contained 5 bases not matched to a gene. Germline V gives CDR1 SGHDT, CDR2 YYEEEE. CDR3 residues: CASSGQGAYSPLHF. The CDR3 nucleotides are TGTGCCAGCAGCGGTCAGGGGGCTTATTCACCCCTCCACTTT.

The chain combines TRBV5-6 with TRBJ1-5, with 7 bases that match TRBD1. This CDR3 region has 15 residues. From germline, CDR1 is SGHDT and CDR2 YYEEEE. J was trimmed by 7 bases and V by 1 base; bases with no gene match: 8. CDR3: CASSLYLGTAQPQHF. The CDR3 DNA sequence: TGTGCCAGCAGCTTGTATCTCGGGACAGCCCAGCCCCAGCATTTT.